The source of this T cell receptor (beta chain) is a study of CD8+CD57+ T cells in acquired aplastic anemia. Study background: CD4+ and CD8+ cells, once sorted, gave DNA averaging around 3.2 ug. Overall study findings and caveats: CD8+ Simpson's diversity showed no significant patient-control difference.

Genomic DNA, serving as template, underwent TCR beta VDJ and CDR3 profiling. Using its own MiXCR run on the reads, TCRdb lists one record per CDR3 protein. The sample shows more than 150,000 distinct CDR3 sequences, about half of them seen only once. Previously, flow cytometry had revealed CD8+CD57+ cell expansion in the patients chosen for sequencing. Severe acquired aplastic anemia was diagnosed in all patients. This clonotype turned up a few times. Its antigen is as yet unknown. V was shortened by 3 bases and J by 3 bases, with 15 bases between the two germline ends. This CDR3 has 15 amino acids. Germline lookup yields CDR1 SEHNR and CDR2 FQNEAQ (reference sequence).

The chain has TRBV7-9 and TRBJ2-7, with D hard to call. Sequencing used sorted CD4+, CD8+, or CD8+CD57+ T cells (not recorded which) from PBMCs. The sequence derives from a human donor with aplastic anemia. The CDR3 coding sequence is TGTGCCAGCAGCTTGTCGCAGGTAAACGACTACGAGCAGTACTTC. This encodes CASSLSQVNDYEQYF.